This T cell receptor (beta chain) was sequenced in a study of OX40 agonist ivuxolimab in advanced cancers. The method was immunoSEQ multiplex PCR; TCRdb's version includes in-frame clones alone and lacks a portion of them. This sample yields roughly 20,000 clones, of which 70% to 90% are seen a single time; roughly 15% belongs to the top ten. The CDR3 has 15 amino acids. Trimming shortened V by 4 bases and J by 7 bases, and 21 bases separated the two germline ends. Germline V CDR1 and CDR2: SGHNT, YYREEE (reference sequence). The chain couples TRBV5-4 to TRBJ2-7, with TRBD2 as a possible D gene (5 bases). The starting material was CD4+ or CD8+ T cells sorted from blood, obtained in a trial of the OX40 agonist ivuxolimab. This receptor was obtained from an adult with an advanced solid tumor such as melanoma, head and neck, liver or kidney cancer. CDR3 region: CASSPPGVGSGEQYF. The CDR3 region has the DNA TGTGCCAGCAGCCCACCGGGTGTTGGGTCGGGAGAGCAGTACTTC. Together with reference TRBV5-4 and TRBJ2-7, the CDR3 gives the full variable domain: ETGVTQSPTHLIKTRGQQVTLRCSSQSGHNTVSWYQQALGQGPQFIFQYYREEENGRGNFPPRFSGLQFPNYSSELNVNALELDDSALYLCASSPPGVGSGEQYFGPGTRLTVT.